This T cell receptor (beta chain) stems from a study of T cells and copy number aberrations in small-cell lung cancer (dated by TCRdb to 2020 to 2022). Turning to the overall study: To relate T cell metrics to mutations and copy number aberrations, the same tumor regions underwent both TCR repertoire sequencing and whole-exome sequencing. Tumor TCR data were available for 17 patients, and TCR data from both tumor and normal tissue were available for 15 or so patients.

A note on this clone: It has no known antigen specificity. No base-level quality is on record; no much larger clone is a single base apart.

The donors were limited-stage small-cell lung cancer patients whose surgical resection took place in Hangzhou, China, between about 2008 and 2021. All donors were treated with upfront surgery without preoperative chemotherapy or radiotherapy, and immunotherapy was not given to any donor before or after surgery. All 19 patients in the sequenced cohort were identified as smokers or heavy second-hand smokers. Adjacent normal lung was collected at least 2 cm from the tumor margin and was confirmed morphologically free of malignant cells by two pathologists. To characterize T cell repertoire heterogeneity, the study applied multi-region TCR-beta sequencing to resected limited-stage small-cell lung cancers and to tumor-adjacent lung tissue. Genomic DNA was extracted from FFPE tissue using the AllPrep DNA/RNA FFPE Kit (Qiagen). The full study reports these points: All specimens consisted of formalin-fixed paraffin-embedded tissue, which is known to introduce sequencing artifacts. The study was limited by a small sample size because surgical resection is uncommon in small-cell lung cancer, and the findings require validation. Tumors had lower T-cell density, richness and clonality than adjacent lung tissue, but the difference in density was not significant.

TCR-beta CDR3 regions were amplified from genomic DNA with the immunoSEQ hsTCRB Kit using multiplexed V- and J-gene primers. Unique DNA barcodes were added in a second PCR, and the samples were pooled together with one negative control and one positive control. An Illumina MiSeq running a 150-cycle paired-end protocol was used to sequence the pooled TCR-beta libraries. The paper's processing steps were these. Raw sequencing data were processed by Adaptive Biotechnologies into a report containing normalized, annotated TCR-beta repertoires. To compute T-cell density, TCR-beta templates were normalized to usable DNA, with usable DNA estimated through amplification of housekeeping genes. Clonality was defined as 1 minus Pielou's evenness, while richness was a count of unique rearrangements. TCRdb's version of the immuneACCESS table is confined to in-frame rearrangements and falls short of the full clone set. An unresolved V gene accounts for under half of the shortfall where checked; the remainder is of unknown origin. V, J and clone size are those of that table, while D and trimming were read from the DNA. The sample yields 2,500 to 3,500 clones; 75% to 95% were counted once. The ten largest clones take up approximately 4.1% of the sample.

Sequencing input: normal tissue next to the tumor. The clonotype originates from a man aged 50 to 60 with small cell lung cancer.

The encoded CDR3 is CASSTGGGQGYEQYF. The nucleotide sequence is given as TGTGCCAGCAGCACGGGGGGGGGACAGGGGTACGAGCAGTACTTC. The sequence is built from TRBV28 and TRBJ2-7; TRBD1 matches 10 bases in the middle. The germline V gene specifies MDHEN as CDR1 and SYDVKM as CDR2. Trimming leaves V shorter by 6 bases and J shorter by 4 bases, with the junction holding 9 bases beyond the gene matches. The CDR3 sequence holds 15 residues, the cysteine and phenylalanine included. Only the CDR3 DNA is retained, 45 bases long and in frame from the first base.